This is a list of T cell receptor beta chains from one sample in a study of molecular identifiers for immune sequencing clone quantification. TCRdb re-called the PCR reads with MiXCR, one entry per CDR3 protein. Of 60,000 to 70,000 distinct CDR3 sequences in the sample, around a sixth were seen once. The specimen was naive CD8+ T cells from blood, with Jurkat cell RNA spiked in. These receptors were collected from a human donor in good health. Some libraries in this study had Jurkat cell RNA spiked in. Each CDR3 is given with its conserved first and last residue. The D gene is left open where the match is weak. Not every row has a clone size; where given, it reads once, few, many or a size class.

J: TRBJ2-7
length: 14
V: TRBV6-6
size: many
D: NA
DNA: TGTGCCAGCAGTTACCCTACCCACCCCTACGAGCAGTACTTC
CDR3: CASSYPTHPYEQYF

J: TRBJ1-4
length: 16
V: TRBV6-5
size: NA
D: NA
DNA: TGTGCCAGCAGTTACTCTAGTTTAGGAGGGCCTGAAAAACTGTTTTTT
CDR3: CASSYSSLGGPEKLFF

J: TRBJ2-7
length: 14
V: TRBV28
size: many
D: NA
DNA: TGTGCCAGCAGCTCCAGCCGGGTTAATTCCGAGCAGTACTTC
CDR3: CASSSSRVNSEQYF

J: TRBJ2-7
length: 14
V: TRBV7-9
size: many
D: NA
DNA: TGTGCCAGCAGCTTAGCTATTAGTGACTCCCAGCAGTACTTC
CDR3: CASSLAISDSQQYF

J: TRBJ2-1
length: 15
V: TRBV27
size: many
D: TRBD2
DNA: TGTGCCAGCAGTTTCGTAGCGGGAGGGTTGAATGAGCAGTTCTTC
CDR3: CASSFVAGGLNEQFF

J: TRBJ2-7
length: 14
V: TRBV7-9
size: many
D: TRBD2
DNA: TGTGCCAGCAGCCTAGCGGGGGTGGTGTTCGAGCAGTACTTC
CDR3: CASSLAGVVFEQYF

J: TRBJ2-7
length: 19
V: TRBV11-2
size: many
D: NA
DNA: TGTGCCAGCAGCTTAGATTCATCCCCCTGGCAGTATATTTCCTACGAGCAGTACTTC
CDR3: CASSLDSSPWQYISYEQYF

J: TRBJ2-4
length: 15
V: TRBV18
size: many
D: NA
DNA: TGTGCCAGCTCACCAGAAGCGCAGGACTCTCACATTCAGTACTTC
CDR3: CASSPEAQDSHIQYF

J: TRBJ2-3
length: 16
V: TRBV13
size: many
D: NA
DNA: TGTGCCAGCAGTTCGCGTAATTACCCCACCCTGGCTACGCAGTATTTT
CDR3: CASSSRNYPTLATQYF

J: TRBJ2-7
length: 13
V: TRBV10-3
size: NA
D: NA
DNA: TGTGCCATCAGGGACAGTTCCTCCTACGAGCAGTACTTC
CDR3: CAIRDSSSYEQYF

J: TRBJ2-3
length: 18
V: TRBV19
size: many
D: TRBD2
DNA: TGTGCCAGTAGTGTCCTAGCGGGAGGCATCGAGAGCACAGATACGCAGTATTTT
CDR3: CASSVLAGGIESTDTQYF

J: TRBJ2-7
length: 17
V: TRBV27
size: many
D: NA
DNA: TGTGCCAGCAGTTTATCGTTGGGACTGGCGTCGGCCTACGAGCAGTACTTC
CDR3: CASSLSLGLASAYEQYF

J: TRBJ2-3
length: 15
V: TRBV5-4
size: many
D: NA
DNA: TGTGCCAGCAGCTCGCCCCTACTAGCCGCAGATACGCAGTATTTT
CDR3: CASSSPLLAADTQYF

J: TRBJ2-7
length: 15
V: TRBV11-2
size: many
D: NA
DNA: TGTGCCAGCAGCTTAGAAGGGAGGCTCAACTACGAGCAGTACTTC
CDR3: CASSLEGRLNYEQYF

J: TRBJ1-1
length: 14
V: TRBV27
size: many
D: NA
DNA: TGTGCCAGCAGTTTAGGCGGGGGGGTCACTGAAGCTTTCTTT
CDR3: CASSLGGGVTEAFF

J: TRBJ1-2
length: 14
V: TRBV3-1
size: many
D: NA
DNA: TGTGCCAGCAGCCAAGATTTTATGGGACGGAGCTACACCTTC
CDR3: CASSQDFMGRSYTF

J: TRBJ2-7
length: 13
V: TRBV9
size: many
D: NA
DNA: TGTGCCAGTAGTTTCGGGACCAGCTACGAGCAGTACTTC
CDR3: CASSFGTSYEQYF

J: TRBJ2-2
length: 15
V: TRBV11-2
size: NA
D: NA
DNA: TGTGCCAGCAGCTTAGGCGGGGGCGACACCGGGGAGCTGTTTTTT
CDR3: CASSLGGGDTGELFF

J: TRBJ1-1
length: 13
V: TRBV19
size: many
D: NA
DNA: TGTGCCAGTAGTCTCAACTTGTTATCGGAAGCTTTCTTT
CDR3: CASSLNLLSEAFF

J: TRBJ2-3
length: 15
V: TRBV7-6
size: many
D: NA
DNA: TGTGCCAGCAAGCCCCGGGTCCTAGGGGCAGATACGCAGTATTTT
CDR3: CASKPRVLGADTQYF

J: TRBJ2-7
length: 19
V: TRBV27
size: many
D: TRBD2
DNA: TGTGCCAGCAGTCCAATCTTAGCGGGAGGGCCCTCGGTCCGCTACGAGCAGTACTTC
CDR3: CASSPILAGGPSVRYEQYF

J: TRBJ2-3
length: 13
V: TRBV4-3
size: many
D: NA
DNA: TGCGCCAGCAGCCAATTCGCGGTAGATACGCAGTATTTT
CDR3: CASSQFAVDTQYF

J: TRBJ2-7
length: 11
V: TRBV7-2
size: few
D: NA
DNA: TGTGCCAGCAGCGGGCACTACGAGCAGTACTTC
CDR3: CASSGHYEQYF